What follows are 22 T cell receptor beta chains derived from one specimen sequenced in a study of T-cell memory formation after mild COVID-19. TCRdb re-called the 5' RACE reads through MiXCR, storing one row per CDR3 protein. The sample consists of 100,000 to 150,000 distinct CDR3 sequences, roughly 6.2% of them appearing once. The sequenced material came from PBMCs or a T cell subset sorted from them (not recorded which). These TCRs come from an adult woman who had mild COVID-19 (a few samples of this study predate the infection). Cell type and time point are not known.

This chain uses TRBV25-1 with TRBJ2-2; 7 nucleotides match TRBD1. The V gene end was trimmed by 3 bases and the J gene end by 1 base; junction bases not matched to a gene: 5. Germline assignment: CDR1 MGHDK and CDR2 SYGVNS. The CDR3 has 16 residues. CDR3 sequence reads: CASSESTGRNTGELFF. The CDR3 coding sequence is TGTGCCAGCAGTGAGTCGACAGGGAGGAACACCGGGGAGCTGTTTTTT. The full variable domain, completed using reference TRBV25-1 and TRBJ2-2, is EADIYQTPRYLVIGTGKKITLECSQTMGHDKMYWYQQDPGMELHLIHYSYGVNSTEKGDLSSESTVSRIRTEHFPLTLESARPSHTSQYLCASSESTGRNTGELFFGEGSRLTVL.

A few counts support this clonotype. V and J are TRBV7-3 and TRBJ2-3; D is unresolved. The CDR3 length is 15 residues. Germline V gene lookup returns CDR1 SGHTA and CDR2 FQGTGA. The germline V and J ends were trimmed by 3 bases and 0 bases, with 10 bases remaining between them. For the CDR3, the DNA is TGTGCCAGCAGCTTTTTGGGGTCTAGCACAGATACGCAGTATTTT. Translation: CASSFLGSSTDTQYF. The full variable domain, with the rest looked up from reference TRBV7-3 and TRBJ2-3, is GAGVSQTPSNKVTEKGKYVELRCDPISGHTALYWYRQSLGQGPEFLIYFQGTGAADDSGLPNDRFFAVRPEGSVSTLKIQRTERGDSAVYLCASSFLGSSTDTQYFGPGTRLTVL.

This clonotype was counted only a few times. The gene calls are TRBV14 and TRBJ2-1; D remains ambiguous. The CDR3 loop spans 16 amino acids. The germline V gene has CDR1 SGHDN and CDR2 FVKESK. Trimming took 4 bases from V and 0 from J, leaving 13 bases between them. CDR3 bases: TGTGCCAGCAGCCGCCTCGCCAGCCTCTCCTACAATGAGCAGTTCTTC. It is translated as CASSRLASLSYNEQFF.

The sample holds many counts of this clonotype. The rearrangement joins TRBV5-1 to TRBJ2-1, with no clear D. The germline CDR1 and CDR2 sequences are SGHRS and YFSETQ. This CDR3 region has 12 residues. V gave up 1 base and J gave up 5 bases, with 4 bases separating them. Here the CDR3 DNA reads TGCGCCAGCAGCTTGTTAGACAATGAGCAGTTCTTC. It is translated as CASSLLDNEQFF.

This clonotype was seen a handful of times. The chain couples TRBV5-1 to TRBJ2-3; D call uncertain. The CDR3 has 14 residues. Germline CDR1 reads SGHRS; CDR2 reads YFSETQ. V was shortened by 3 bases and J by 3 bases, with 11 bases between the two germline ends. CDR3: CASSSIPGTDTQYF. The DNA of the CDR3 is TGCGCCAGCAGCTCCATCCCCGGGACAGATACGCAGTATTTT.

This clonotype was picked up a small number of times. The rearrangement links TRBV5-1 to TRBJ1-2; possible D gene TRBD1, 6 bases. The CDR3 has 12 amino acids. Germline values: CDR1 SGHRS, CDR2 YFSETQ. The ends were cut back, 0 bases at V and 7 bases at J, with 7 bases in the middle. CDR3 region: CASSLDRVGYTF. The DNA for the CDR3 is TGCGCCAGCAGCTTGGACAGGGTTGGCTACACCTTC.

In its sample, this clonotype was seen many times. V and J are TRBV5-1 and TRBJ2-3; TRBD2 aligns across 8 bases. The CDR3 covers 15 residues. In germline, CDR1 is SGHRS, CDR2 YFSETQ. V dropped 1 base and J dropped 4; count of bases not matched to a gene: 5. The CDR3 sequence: CASSLLAGGSDTQYF. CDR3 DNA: TGCGCCAGCAGCTTGTTGGCGGGAGGATCAGATACGCAGTATTTT.

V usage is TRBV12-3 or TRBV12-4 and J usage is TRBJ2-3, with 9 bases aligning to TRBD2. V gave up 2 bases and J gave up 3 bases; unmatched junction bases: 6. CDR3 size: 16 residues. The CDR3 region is CASSLSGRGGTDTQYF. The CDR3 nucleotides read TGTGCCAGCAGTTTATCGGGGCGGGGGGGGACAGATACGCAGTATTTT.

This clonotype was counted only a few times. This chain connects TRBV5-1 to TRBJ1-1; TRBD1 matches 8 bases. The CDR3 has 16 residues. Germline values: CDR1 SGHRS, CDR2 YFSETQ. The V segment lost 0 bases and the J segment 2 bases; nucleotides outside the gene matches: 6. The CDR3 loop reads CASSLGRDRINTEAFF. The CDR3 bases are TGCGCCAGCAGCTTGGGGAGGGACAGGATTAACACTGAAGCTTTCTTT.

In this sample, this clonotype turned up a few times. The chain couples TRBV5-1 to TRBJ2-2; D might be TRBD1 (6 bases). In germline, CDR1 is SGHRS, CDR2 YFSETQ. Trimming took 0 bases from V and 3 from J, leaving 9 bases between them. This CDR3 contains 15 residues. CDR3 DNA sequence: TGCGCCAGCAGCTTGGAAGCAGGGGACACCGGGGAGCTGTTTTTT. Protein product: CASSLEAGDTGELFF. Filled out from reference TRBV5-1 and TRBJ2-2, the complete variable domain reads KAGVTQTPRYLIKTRGQQVTLSCSPISGHRSVSWYQQTPGQGLQFLFEYFSETQRNKGNFPGRFSGRQFSNSRSEMNVSTLELGDSALYLCASSLEAGDTGELFFGEGSRLTVL.

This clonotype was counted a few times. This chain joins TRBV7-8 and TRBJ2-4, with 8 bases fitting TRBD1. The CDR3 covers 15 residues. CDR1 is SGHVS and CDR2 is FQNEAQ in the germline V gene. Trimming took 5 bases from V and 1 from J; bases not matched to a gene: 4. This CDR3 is CASSLDRAAKNIQYF. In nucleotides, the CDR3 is TGTGCCAGCAGCCTGGACAGGGCGGCCAAAAACATTCAGTACTTC.

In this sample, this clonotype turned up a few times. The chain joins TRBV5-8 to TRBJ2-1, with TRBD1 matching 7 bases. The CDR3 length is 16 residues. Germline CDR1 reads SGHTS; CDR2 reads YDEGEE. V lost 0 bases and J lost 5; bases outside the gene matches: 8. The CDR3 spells CASSLVTGYMNNEQFF. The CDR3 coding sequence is TGTGCCAGCAGCTTGGTGACAGGGTATATGAACAATGAGCAGTTCTTC.

CDR3 amino acids: CASSAQGGTSGANVLTF. CDR3 nucleotide sequence: TGTGCCAGCAGCGCCCAGGGGGGGACCTCTGGGGCCAACGTCCTGACTTTC. The chain uses TRBV7-2 and TRBJ2-6; D is perhaps TRBD1 or TRBD2 (7 bases each). Germline V gene lookup returns CDR1 SGHTA and CDR2 FQGNSA. Trimming took off 5 bases at V and 0 bases at J, with 14 bases between the two ends. The CDR3 is 17 residues long.

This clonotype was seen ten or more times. The CDR3 nucleotides are TGTGCCAGCAGTTGGGGAACGGAAGAGACCCAGTACTTC. Its translation: CASSWGTEETQYF. The chain is built from TRBV12-3 or TRBV12-4 and TRBJ2-5; no definite D call. Trimming stripped 4 bases from V and 3 bases from J, with 9 bases between. The CDR3 covers 13 residues.

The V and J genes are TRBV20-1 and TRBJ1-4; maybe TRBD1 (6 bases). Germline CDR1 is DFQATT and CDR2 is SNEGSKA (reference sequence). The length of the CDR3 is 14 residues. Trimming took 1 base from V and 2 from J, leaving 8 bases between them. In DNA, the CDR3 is TGCAGTGCTAGAGTGGGGGCTACTAATGAAAAACTGTTTTTT. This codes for CSARVGATNEKLFF.

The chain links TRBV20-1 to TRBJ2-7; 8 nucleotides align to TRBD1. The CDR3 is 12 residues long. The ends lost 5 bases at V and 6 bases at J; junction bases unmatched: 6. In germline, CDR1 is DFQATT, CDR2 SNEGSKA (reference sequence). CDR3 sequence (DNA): TGCAGTGCTTTTCCAGGGGGCGGCGAGCAGTACTTC. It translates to CSAFPGGGEQYF.

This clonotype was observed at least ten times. The CDR3, as DNA: TGTGCCAGCAGCGTGACCGACGGTATAGCCAAAAACATTCAGTACTTC. This encodes CASSVTDGIAKNIQYF. The J gene is TRBJ2-4, the V gene TRBV11-2; D gene uncertain. Trimming cost V 5 bases and J 0 bases, with 14 bases left between them. The germline V gene has CDR1 SGHAT and CDR2 FQNNGV. The CDR3 covers 16 residues.

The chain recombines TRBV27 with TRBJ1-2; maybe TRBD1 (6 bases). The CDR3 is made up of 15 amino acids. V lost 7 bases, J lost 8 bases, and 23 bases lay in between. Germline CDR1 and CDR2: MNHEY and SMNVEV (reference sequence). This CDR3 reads CASKTSWDKGVGYTF. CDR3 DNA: TGTGCCAGCAAAACCTCCTGGGACAAGGGGGTGGGCTACACCTTC.

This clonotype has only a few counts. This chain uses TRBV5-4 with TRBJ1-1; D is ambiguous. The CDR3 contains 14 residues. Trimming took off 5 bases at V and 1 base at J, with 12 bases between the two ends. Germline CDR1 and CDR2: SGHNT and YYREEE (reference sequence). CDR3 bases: TGTGCCAGCAGACCAAGACACGAGAACACTGAAGCTTTCTTT. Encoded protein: CASRPRHENTEAFF.

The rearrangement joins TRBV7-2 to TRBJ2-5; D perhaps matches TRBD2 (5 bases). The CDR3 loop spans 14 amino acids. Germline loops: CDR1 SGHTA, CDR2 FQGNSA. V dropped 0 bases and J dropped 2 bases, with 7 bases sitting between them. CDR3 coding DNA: TGTGCCAGCAGCTTAGCTAGCGCTCAAGAGACCCAGTACTTC. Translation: CASSLASAQETQYF.

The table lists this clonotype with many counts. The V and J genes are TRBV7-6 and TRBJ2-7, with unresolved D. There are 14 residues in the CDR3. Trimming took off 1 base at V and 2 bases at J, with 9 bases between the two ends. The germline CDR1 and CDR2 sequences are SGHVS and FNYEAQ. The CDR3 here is CASSLGSSTYEQYF. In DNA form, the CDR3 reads TGTGCCAGCAGCTTAGGTAGCAGTACCTACGAGCAGTACTTC. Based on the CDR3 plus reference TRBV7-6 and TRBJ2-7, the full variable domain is GAGVSQSPRYKVTKRGQDVALRCDPISGHVSLYWYRQALGQGPEFLTYFNYEAQQDKSGLPNDRFSAERPEGSISTLTIQRTEQRDSAMYRCASSLGSSTYEQYFGPGTRLTVT.

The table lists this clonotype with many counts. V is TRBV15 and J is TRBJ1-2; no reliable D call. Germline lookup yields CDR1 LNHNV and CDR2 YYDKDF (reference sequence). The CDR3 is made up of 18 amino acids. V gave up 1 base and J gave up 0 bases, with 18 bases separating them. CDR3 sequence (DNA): TGTGCCACCAGCAGAGTTCGGCAGTCACAATTAACTAACTATGGCTACACCTTC. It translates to CATSRVRQSQLTNYGYTF.